These T cell receptor beta chains were read from a single sample in a study of beta chain features in type 1 diabetes. The assay was immunoSEQ multiplex PCR, and TCRdb's table has in-frame clones only and misses some. The sample has 240,000 or so clones; 20% are singletons. The sample comprised naive CD4+ T cells from blood. The origin of the receptors is a middle-aged woman with type 1 diabetes. Each CDR3 is given with its conserved first and last residue. The order of the fields is clone size, J gene, CDR3 length, D gene, V gene, CDR3 DNA, CDR3 protein. D genes are given only for firm matches. The size of a clone is reported for some rows only, either as once, few or many, or as a class for expanded clones.

. TRBJ1-4 15 . TRBV4-3 TGCGCCAGCAGCCTAACAACAGGGAATTATGAAAAACTGTTTTTT CASSLTTGNYEKLFF
. TRBJ2-5 14 . TRBV5-1 TGCGCCAGCAGCTTCGGTTCACGGCGGGAGACCCAGTACTTC CASSFGSRRETQYF
few TRBJ2-3 14 . TRBV27 TGTGCCAGCAGTTCGAGGACGGAGGCAGATACGCAGTATTTT CASSSRTEADTQYF
few TRBJ1-4 12 TRBD1 TRBV29-1 TGCAGCGGAGGACAGGGAAAAGAAAAACTGTTTTTT CSGGQGKEKLFF
. TRBJ1-1 13 . TRBV30 TGTGCCTGGAGAAGAGTGTTGAACACTGAAGCTTTCTTT CAWRRVLNTEAFF
. TRBJ2-7 15 . TRBV7-2 TGTGCCAGCAGCTTATCTGGGCAGGCCAGCTACGAGCAGTACTTC CASSLSGQASYEQYF
few TRBJ2-7 16 TRBD1 TRBV4-2 TGTGCCAGCAGCCAAGAGAGGGGACAGTCCTCCTACGAGCAGTACTTC CASSQERGQSSYEQYF
. TRBJ2-1 17 . TRBV5-6 TGTGCCAGCAGCTTTCTTAGACAGGGCCACCGGGGGTATGAGCAGTTCTTC CASSFLRQGHRGYEQFF
few TRBJ1-2 13 . TRBV9 TGTGCCAGCAGCGTAGGAGGCGGCCTAGGTATCACCTTC CASSVGGGLGITF
few TRBJ2-7 15 TRBD2 TRBV4-3 TGCGCCAGCAGCCATAATAGCGGGGGGTCTTACGAGCAGTACTTC CASSHNSGGSYEQYF